This TCR beta chain was sequenced during a study of cytomegalovirus exposure and HLA in healthy donors. In the study overall: Of the donors genotyped, a few hundred in all, about 80% fell in the Caucasian-associated ancestry cluster. General study findings and limits: It was likely that a cluster of highly shared sequence variants was a sequencing artifact. A later analysis showed HLA-associated TCR beta chains outstripping equally common others in clonal expansion. In terms of immune exposure information, only CMV serostatus was available.

Concerning this clone itself: What it binds is not known.

60 Vbeta and 13 Jbeta primers were used in PCR. The assay was immunoSEQ multiplex PCR, and TCRdb's table has in-frame clones only and misses some. The table shows 200,000 or so clones, with about nine tenths occurring only once. V gave up 6 bases and J gave up 3 bases, with 15 bases separating them. The CDR3 is 15 residues long. Germline V gene lookup returns CDR1 SGHTA and CDR2 FQGNSA. This TCR came from a man aged 25 to 45 in good health and CMV-seronegative. V usage is TRBV7-2 and J usage is TRBJ2-1; the D gene is possibly TRBD1 (6 bases). Sequenced material: PBMCs. This chain's CDR3 is CASSYNRDLYNEQFF. As DNA, the CDR3 is TGTGCCAGCAGTTACAACAGGGATCTCTACAATGAGCAGTTCTTC.